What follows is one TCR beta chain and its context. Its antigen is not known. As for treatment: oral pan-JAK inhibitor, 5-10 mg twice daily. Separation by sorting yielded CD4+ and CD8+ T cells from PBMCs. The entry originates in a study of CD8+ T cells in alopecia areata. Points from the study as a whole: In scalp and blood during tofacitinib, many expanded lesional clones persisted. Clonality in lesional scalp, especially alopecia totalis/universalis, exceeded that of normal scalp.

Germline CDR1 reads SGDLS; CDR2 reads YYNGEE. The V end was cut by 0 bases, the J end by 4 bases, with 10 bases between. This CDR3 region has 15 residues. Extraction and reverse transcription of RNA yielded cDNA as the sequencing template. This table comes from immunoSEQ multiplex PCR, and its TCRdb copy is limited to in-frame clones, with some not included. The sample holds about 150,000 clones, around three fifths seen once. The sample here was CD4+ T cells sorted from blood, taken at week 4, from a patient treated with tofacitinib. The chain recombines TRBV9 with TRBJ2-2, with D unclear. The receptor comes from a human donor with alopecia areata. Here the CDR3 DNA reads TGTGCCAGCAGCGTAGTGGCTCCCGGCACCGGGGAGCTGTTTTTT. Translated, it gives CASSVVAPGTGELFF.